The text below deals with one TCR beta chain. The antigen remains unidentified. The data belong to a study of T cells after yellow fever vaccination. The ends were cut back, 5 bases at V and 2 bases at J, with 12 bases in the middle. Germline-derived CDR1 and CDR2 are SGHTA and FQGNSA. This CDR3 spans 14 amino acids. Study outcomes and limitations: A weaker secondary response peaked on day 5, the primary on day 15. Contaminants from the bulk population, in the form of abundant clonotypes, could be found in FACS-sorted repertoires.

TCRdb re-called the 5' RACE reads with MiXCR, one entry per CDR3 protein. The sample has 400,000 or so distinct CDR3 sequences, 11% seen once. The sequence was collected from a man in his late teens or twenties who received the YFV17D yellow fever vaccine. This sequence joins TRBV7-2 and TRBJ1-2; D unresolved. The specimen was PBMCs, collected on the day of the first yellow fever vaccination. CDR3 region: CASSSSETNYGYTF. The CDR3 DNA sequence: TGTGCCAGCAGCAGCAGCGAAACGAACTATGGCTACACCTTC.